This T cell receptor (beta chain) was identified during a study of cytomegalovirus exposure and HLA in healthy donors. PCR was performed using 60 Vbeta and 13 Jbeta primers. Sequenced by immunoSEQ multiplex PCR; TCRdb stores in-frame clones only, minus some. The table has 150,000 to 200,000 clones, over 70% seen once. A single count supports this clone. The sequencing sample was made of PBMCs. The TCR was taken from a male donor in good health and CMV-seronegative.

The CDR3 bases are TGTGCCAGCAGTTTAGGGACAGGGGACACCGGGGAGCTGTTTTTT. Residues: CASSLGTGDTGELFF. The genes are TRBV28 and TRBJ2-2; 10 bases fit TRBD1. There are 15 residues in the CDR3. CDR1 is MDHEN, CDR2 SYDVKM, per germline. The ends lost 2 bases at V and 3 bases at J; junction bases unmatched: 0.